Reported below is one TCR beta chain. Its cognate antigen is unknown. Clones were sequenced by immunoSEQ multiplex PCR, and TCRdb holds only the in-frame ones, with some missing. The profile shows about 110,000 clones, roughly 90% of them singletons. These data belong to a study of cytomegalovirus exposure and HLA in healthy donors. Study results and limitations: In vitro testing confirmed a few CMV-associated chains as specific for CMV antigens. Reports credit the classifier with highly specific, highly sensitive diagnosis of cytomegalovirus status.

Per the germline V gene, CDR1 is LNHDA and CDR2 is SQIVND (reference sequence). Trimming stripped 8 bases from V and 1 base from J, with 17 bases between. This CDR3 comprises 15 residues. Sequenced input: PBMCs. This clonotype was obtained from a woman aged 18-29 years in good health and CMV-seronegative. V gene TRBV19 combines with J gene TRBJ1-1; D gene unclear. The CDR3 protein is CASRLSHSQNTEAFF. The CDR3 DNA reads TGTGCCAGTCGCCTCAGTCACAGCCAGAACACTGAAGCTTTCTTT.